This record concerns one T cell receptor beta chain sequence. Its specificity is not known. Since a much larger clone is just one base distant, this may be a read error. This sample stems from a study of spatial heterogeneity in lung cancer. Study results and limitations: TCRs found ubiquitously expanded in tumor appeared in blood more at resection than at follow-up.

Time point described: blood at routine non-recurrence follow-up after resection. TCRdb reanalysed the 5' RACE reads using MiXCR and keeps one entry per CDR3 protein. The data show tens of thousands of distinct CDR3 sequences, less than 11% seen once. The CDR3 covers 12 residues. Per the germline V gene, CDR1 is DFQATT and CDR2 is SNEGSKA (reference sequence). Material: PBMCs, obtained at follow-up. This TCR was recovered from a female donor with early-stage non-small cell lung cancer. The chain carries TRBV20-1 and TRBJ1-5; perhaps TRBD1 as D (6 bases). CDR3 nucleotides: TGCAGTTCTAGGACAGAGCTATCGCCCCAGCATTTT. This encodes CSSRTELSPQHF.